The 28 T cell receptor beta chains below come from one sample, sequenced in a study of T-cell reconstitution after alpha-beta-depleted transplantation in children. Unique molecular identifiers were incorporated during preparation of the TCRbeta library. TCRdb passed the PCR reads through MiXCR, listing each CDR3 protein once. In the table there are about 610,000 distinct CDR3 sequences, 10% of which are singletons. Source: PBMCs from the stem cell graft donor, taken from the stem cell graft. The source is a human donor who donated a stem cell graft to a child with acute myeloid leukemia.

This clonotype was observed a few times. J is TRBJ1-1 and V is TRBV29-1; D is ambiguous. The germline gives CDR1 SQVTM, CDR2 ANQGSEA. V was shortened by 2 bases and J by 9 bases, with 7 bases between the two germline ends. The length of the CDR3 is 10 residues. In nucleotides, the CDR3 is TGCAGCGTTGAAAACAGCCAAGCTTTCTTT. Protein product: CSVENSQAFF.

This clonotype was observed a few times. CDR3 nucleotides: TGCAGTGCTGACCATCACCCAGGGGATGAGCAGTTCTTC. Translating gives CSADHHPGDEQFF. The chain recombines TRBV20-1 with TRBJ2-1, with D tentatively TRBD1 (6 bases). The V and J ends lost 5 bases and 8 bases respectively, with 16 bases between them. The germline V gene encodes CDR1 DFQATT and CDR2 SNEGSKA (reference sequence). The CDR3 is 13 residues long.

This clonotype was seen many times. The J gene is TRBJ2-7, the V gene TRBV7-9; 12 positions match TRBD2. This CDR3 spans 16 amino acids. Per the germline V gene, CDR1 is SEHNR and CDR2 is FQNEAQ (reference sequence). The V and J ends lost 2 bases and 5 bases, in that order; junction bases with no gene match: 7. The DNA of the CDR3 is TGTGCCAGCAGCTTATGGGGGACTAGCGGGCTCCACGAGCAGTACTTC. Translated: CASSLWGTSGLHEQYF.

The chain is built from TRBV9 and TRBJ2-7; D not certain. Germline V CDR1 and CDR2: SGDLS, YYNGEE. The CDR3 runs to 15 residues. V was trimmed by 0 bases and J by 5 bases, leaving 15 bases between them. The CDR3 DNA sequence: TGTGCCAGCAGCGTAGGCTCTTCAGTTTTGGACGAGCAGTACTTC. It codes for CASSVGSSVLDEQYF.

The chain recombines TRBV30 with TRBJ2-2; 12 positions match TRBD2. V shed 5 bases, J shed 5 bases, and the junction held 9 bases outside the gene matches. CDR1 GTSNPN and CDR2 SVGIG come from the germline V gene (reference sequence). The CDR3 spans 16 residues. CDR3 DNA sequence: TGTGCCTGGGATGAACTAGCGGGAGGAAGAACCGGGGAGCTGTTTTTT. Its protein product is CAWDELAGGRTGELFF.

J is TRBJ1-6 and V is TRBV12-3 or TRBV12-4, with TRBD1 matching 12 bases. CDR3 length: 16 amino acids. The J segment lost 10 bases and the V segment lost 4 bases, leaving 8 bases of the junction unmatched. The chain's CDR3 is CASSSGTGGAGSPLHF. The CDR3 DNA sequence: TGTGCCAGCAGTTCCGGGACAGGGGGCGCCGGGTCACCCCTCCACTTT.

V and J are TRBV7-9 and TRBJ2-2; D is unresolved. CDR3 length: 14 amino acids. V lost 6 bases and J 3 bases, leaving 11 bases between the germline ends. CDR1 and CDR2 (germline): SEHNR, FQNEAQ (reference sequence). CDR3 protein: CASRSWADTGELFF. DNA for the CDR3: TGTGCCAGCAGGTCGTGGGCAGACACCGGGGAGCTGTTTTTT.

This clonotype was counted many times. This chain's CDR3 is CASSPRTSAYNEQFF. The DNA for the CDR3 is TGTGCCAGCAGCCCTCGGACTAGCGCCTACAATGAGCAGTTCTTC. The chain employs TRBV3-1 and TRBJ2-1, with TRBD2 identical over 9 bases. V shed 4 bases, J shed 2 bases, and the junction held 3 bases outside the gene matches. Per germline, CDR1 LGHDT and CDR2 YNNKEL (reference sequence). CDR3 length equals 15 residues.

This clonotype was seen a handful of times. The chain is built from TRBV20-1 and TRBJ2-4; 13 bases fit TRBD2. The ends lost 4 bases at V and 3 bases at J; junction bases unmatched: 3. Germline V gene sequence: CDR1 DFQATT, CDR2 SNEGSKA (reference sequence). The CDR3 totals 15 residues. CDR3 nucleotides: TGCAGTGCTACCGGACTAGCGGGGGACAAAAACATTCAGTACTTC. Translation gives CSATGLAGDKNIQYF.

The rearrangement uses TRBV4-3 and TRBJ1-2; the D is unclear. Germline-derived CDR1 and CDR2 are LGHNA and YSLEER. The CDR3 is 15 amino acids. Trimming took 1 base from V and 0 from J, leaving 9 bases between them. As DNA, the CDR3 is TGCGCCAGCAGCCAAGTAGCGCCTGCTAACTATGGCTACACCTTC. Its translation is CASSQVAPANYGYTF.

This clonotype appeared many times. The genes are TRBV20-1 and TRBJ2-5; 7 bases are shared with TRBD1. V dropped 4 bases and J dropped 1; count of bases not matched to a gene: 9. The CDR3 has 15 residues. CDR1 is DFQATT and CDR2 is SNEGSKA in the germline V gene (reference sequence). Here the CDR3 DNA reads TGCAGTGCTACCACAGGGGCGACCACCCAAGAGACCCAGTACTTC. It translates to CSATTGATTQETQYF.

This sequence joins TRBV29-1 and TRBJ2-5; D might be TRBD1 (5 bases). The CDR3 spans 13 residues. Trimming stripped 6 bases from V and 5 bases from J, with 16 bases between. Germline CDR1 and CDR2: SQVTM and ANQGSEA. CDR3 bases: TGCAGCGTACAACAGGTTTTCGGTGAGACCCAGTACTTC. Amino acid sequence: CSVQQVFGETQYF.

This clonotype was seen a few times. This chain connects TRBV7-2 to TRBJ2-5; no firm D call. The germline gives CDR1 SGHTA, CDR2 FQGNSA. V was clipped by 3 bases and J by 2 bases, with 13 bases between them. The CDR3 extends over 15 amino acids. As DNA, the CDR3 is TGTGCCAGCAGCTTGATGGTCGGAGCTCAAGAGACCCAGTACTTC. Protein product: CASSLMVGAQETQYF. The full variable domain, in which reference TRBV7-2 and TRBJ2-5 provide the parts outside the CDR3, is GAGVSQSPSNKVTEKGKDVELRCDPISGHTALYWYRQSLGQGLEFLIYFQGNSAPDKSGLPSDRFSAERTGGSVSTLTIQRTQQEDSAVYLCASSLMVGAQETQYFGPGTRLLVL.

This clonotype was detected only a few times. The chain carries TRBV19 and TRBJ2-3, with TRBD2 identical over 8 bases. Trimming cost V 6 bases and J 4 bases; bases outside gene matches: 9. This CDR3 has 15 residues. Germline V gene data show CDR1 as LNHDA and CDR2 as SQIVND (reference sequence). CDR3 DNA: TGTGCCAGTAGCCCGAGAGCGGGAGTGGCAGATACGCAGTATTTT. Translated: CASSPRAGVADTQYF.

This clonotype was counted between two and nine times. The rearrangement links TRBV23-1 to TRBJ2-7; D ambiguous. TRBV23-1 counts as an open reading frame of uncertain function. Trimming stripped 5 bases from V and 0 bases from J, with 11 bases between. There are 14 residues in the CDR3. CDR3 amino acids: CASSTARVSYEQYF. DNA of the CDR3: TGCGCCAGCAGTACCGCGCGTGTCTCCTACGAGCAGTACTTC.

In this sample, this clonotype turned up many times. CDR3 sequence (DNA): TGTGCCAGCAGTTCCATGAGGACTAGCGGGAGCGGAGAGACCCAGTACTTC. It is translated as CASSSMRTSGSGETQYF. The chain combines TRBV6-5 with TRBJ2-5; 13 positions agree with TRBD2. The CDR3 is made up of 17 amino acids. V was clipped by 4 bases and J by 4 bases; unmatched bases: 9. Germline V gives CDR1 MNHEY, CDR2 SVGAGI.

This clonotype has just a few counts. An end of the junction differs from the germline gene, which may be a read error. This chain connects TRBV20-1 to TRBJ1-5; tentative D call: TRBD1 (5 bases). There are 15 residues in the CDR3. Germline lookup yields CDR1 DFQATT and CDR2 SNEGSKA (reference sequence). CDR3 coding DNA: TGCTGTGCTAGAGATAGGGACGGGGGGAATCAGCCCCAGCATTTT. Protein sequence: CCARDRDGGNQPQHF.

This clonotype was counted a few times. The rearrangement joins TRBV5-1 to TRBJ1-1; tentative D call: TRBD1 (5 bases). Germline assignment: CDR1 SGHRS and CDR2 YFSETQ. V lost 6 bases, J lost 7 bases, and 19 bases lay in between. The CDR3 is 14 residues long. The CDR3 nucleotides read TGCGCCAGCAAGGGCAACCCTGAAGACAGTGAAGCTTTCTTT. Protein: CASKGNPEDSEAFF. The variable domain in full, with the rest retrieved from reference TRBV5-1 and TRBJ1-1, is KAGVTQTPRYLIKTRGQQVTLSCSPISGHRSVSWYQQTPGQGLQFLFEYFSETQRNKGNFPGRFSGRQFSNSRSEMNVSTLELGDSALYLCASKGNPEDSEAFFGQGTRLTVV.

This clonotype was seen many times. This chain connects TRBV20-1 to TRBJ2-7, with D possibly TRBD2 on 5 matching bases. CDR1 and CDR2 from the germline V gene are DFQATT and SNEGSKA (reference sequence). Trimming cost V 6 bases and J 0 bases, with 18 bases left between them. The CDR3 extends over 15 amino acids. CDR3 sequence: CSAHNIEGFSYEQYF. In nucleotides, the CDR3 is TGCAGTGCCCACAACATAGAGGGATTCTCCTACGAGCAGTACTTC.

This clonotype was recorded at least ten times. The J gene is TRBJ2-2, the V gene TRBV29-1; no firm D call. Germline V gene lookup returns CDR1 SQVTM and CDR2 ANQGSEA. Trimming pared 4 bases from V and 7 bases from J, leaving 10 bases between. The CDR3 contains 12 residues. In nucleotides, the CDR3 is TGCAGCGTTGGGGTACACGGCGGGGAGCTGTTTTTT. It is translated as CSVGVHGGELFF.

J is TRBJ2-6 and V is TRBV20-1; D gene ambiguous. V lost 0 bases to trimming and J lost 8 bases, with 23 bases between them. Germline V lookup: CDR1 DFQATT, CDR2 SNEGSKA (reference sequence). CDR3 length equals 18 residues. CDR3 bases: TGCAGTGCTAGAGATCAGACACGAGCCCCCTCTGTGACCAACGTCCTGACTTTC. Protein: CSARDQTRAPSVTNVLTF.

This clonotype was seen at least ten times. V usage is TRBV6-6 and J usage is TRBJ1-1; unclear D gene. Germline V gene lookup returns CDR1 MNHNY and CDR2 SVGAGI (reference sequence). V dropped 8 bases and J dropped 5 bases, with 12 bases sitting between them. The CDR3 has 12 amino acids. CDR3 DNA: TGTGCCAGCGCGCACGGGAGGACTGAAGCTTTCTTT. Translated: CASAHGRTEAFF.

This clonotype has at least ten counts. V and J are TRBV3-1 and TRBJ2-1; 8 nucleotides line up with TRBD1. After removal of 3 bases from V and 7 bases from J, the junction contained 8 bases not matched to a gene. The CDR3 runs to 15 residues. CDR1 LGHDT and CDR2 YNNKEL come from the germline V gene (reference sequence). The CDR3 spells CASSHGTGGTNEQFF. In DNA form, the CDR3 reads TGTGCCAGCAGCCATGGGACAGGAGGGACAAATGAGCAGTTCTTC.

This clonotype was picked up many times. This chain connects TRBV6-5 to TRBJ1-1, with D maybe TRBD1 (5 bases). Germline V gives CDR1 MNHEY, CDR2 SVGAGI. The CDR3 has 15 residues. The V and J ends lost 4 bases and 1 base respectively, with 13 bases between them. For the CDR3, the DNA is TGTGCCAGCAGTTCCCCGGCAGGGAAGAACACTGAAGCTTTCTTT. Translated, it gives CASSSPAGKNTEAFF.

This clonotype occurred many times. V gene TRBV12-3 or TRBV12-4 combines with J gene TRBJ2-2; D is unresolved. CDR3 length equals 13 residues. Trimming removed 6 bases at V and 3 bases at J, with 8 bases between. The CDR3 loop is CASRLLYTGELFF. The CDR3 DNA reads as TGTGCCAGCAGGTTACTTTACACCGGGGAGCTGTTTTTT.

The rearrangement links TRBV20-1 to TRBJ2-3, with D possibly TRBD2 on 6 matching bases. The CDR3 spans 14 residues. Trimming took off 4 bases at V and 2 bases at J, with 13 bases between the two ends. Germline V lookup: CDR1 DFQATT, CDR2 SNEGSKA (reference sequence). The CDR3 DNA reads TGCAGTGCTACTAGCGCTCCGGTCACAGATACGCAGTATTTT. Protein: CSATSAPVTDTQYF.

This chain links TRBV7-1 with TRBJ2-1, with 13 positions matching TRBD2. TRBV7-1 counts as an open reading frame of uncertain function. Germline trimming cut 3 bases from V and 5 bases from J; bases unmatched to any gene: 10. The CDR3 is 18 amino acids. The chain's CDR3 is CASSSGLAGSSWNNEQFF. The CDR3 DNA follows: TGTGCCAGCAGCTCGGGACTAGCGGGATCATCCTGGAACAATGAGCAGTTCTTC.

This clonotype was counted a few times. The rearrangement links TRBV12-3 or TRBV12-4 to TRBJ2-7; possibly TRBD1 for D (5 bases). Trimming left V 1 base short and J 9 bases short, with 13 bases between. CDR3 length equals 13 residues. CDR3 in amino acids: CASSLGKGLGQYF. In DNA form, the CDR3 reads TGTGCCAGCAGTTTAGGGAAGGGGCTGGGGCAGTACTTC.